These 12 T cell receptor beta chains were all obtained from the same sample, sequenced in a study of CD39 and CD103 CD8 tumor-infiltrating T cells. Using immunoSEQ multiplex PCR, the repertoire was profiled, and TCRdb retains in-frame clones only, with some absent. The data hold roughly 15,000 clones, with about nine tenths observed a single time. Sequencing used CD8+ T cells sorted from blood. This sample's subset: total memory CD8 T cells (CD45RA-CCR7+/-) from blood or uninvolved lymph node. These receptors all stem from a human donor with head and neck squamous cell carcinoma.

The chain uses TRBV19 and TRBJ1-2, with D possibly matching TRBD1 (6 bases). CDR1 is LNHDA and CDR2 is SQIVND in the germline V gene (reference sequence). The CDR3 runs 13 residues. Between the trimmed V and J ends, which lost 3 bases and 6 bases, there was a span of 11 bases. CDR3 nucleotides: TGTGCCAGTAGTATGGCAGGGGCGGATGGCTACACCTTC. Translation gives CASSMAGADGYTF.

The chain recombines TRBV28 with TRBJ2-3, with D possibly being TRBD2 (5 bases). Trimming cost V 6 bases and J 0 bases, with 22 bases left between them. CDR3 length: 18 amino acids. In germline, CDR1 is MDHEN, CDR2 SYDVKM. The CDR3 protein is CASRDSLGLASSTDTQYF. CDR3 coding DNA: TGTGCCAGCAGGGACTCACTCGGGTTAGCCTCTAGCACAGATACGCAGTATTTT.

The chain carries TRBV4-1 and TRBJ1-2; no firm D call. This CDR3 region has 16 residues. V was trimmed by 0 bases and J by 1 base, leaving 12 bases between them. Looked up from germline, CDR1 is MGHRA and CDR2 is YSYEKL. The CDR3 bases are TGCGCCAGCAGCCAAGATAGAGGATTACTTAACTATGGCTACACCTTC. This sequence encodes CASSQDRGLLNYGYTF.

The chain is built from TRBV7-3 and TRBJ2-1; TRBD2 matches 7 bases. From germline, CDR1 is SGHTA and CDR2 FQGTGA. The trim removed 4 bases at V and 9 bases at J, leaving 3 bases unmatched. This CDR3 comprises 12 residues. CDR3 sequence reads: CASSYSSGEQFF. For the CDR3, the DNA is TGTGCCAGCAGCTACTCTAGCGGTGAGCAGTTCTTC.

The chain couples TRBV19 to TRBJ1-3; a possible D gene is TRBD1 (5 bases). V was clipped by 5 bases and J by 0 bases, with 11 bases between them. The CDR3 is 15 residues long. Looked up from germline, CDR1 is LNHDA and CDR2 is SQIVND (reference sequence). The CDR3 DNA reads as TGTGCCAGTAGTGTGACAGCCACCTCTGGAAACACCATATATTTT. Protein sequence: CASSVTATSGNTIYF.

The V call is TRBV7-6, the J call TRBJ1-1; D ambiguous. Trimming removed 1 base at V and 9 bases at J, with 15 bases between. The germline gives CDR1 SGHVS, CDR2 FNYEAQ. The CDR3 has 14 amino acids. In DNA form, the CDR3 reads TGTGCCAGCAGCTTAGACAGTAGATTAAACCAAGCTTTCTTT. It specifies CASSLDSRLNQAFF.

The V and J genes are TRBV4-1 and TRBJ2-1, with D possibly matching TRBD2 (6 bases). V lost 1 base, J lost 7 bases, and 8 bases lay in between. The length of the CDR3 is 13 residues. Germline CDR1 MGHRA, CDR2 YSYEKL. The CDR3 bases are TGCGCCAGCAGCCAAGGGGGGGTGAATGAGCAGTTCTTC. This encodes CASSQGGVNEQFF.

This clone was counted between two and nine times. V usage is TRBV19 and J usage is TRBJ1-5; D gene uncertain. Germline CDR1 and CDR2: LNHDA and SQIVND (reference sequence). V was trimmed by 3 bases and J by 2 bases, leaving 5 bases between them. The CDR3 extends over 13 amino acids. The CDR3 DNA follows: TGTGCCAGTAGTATGATTGGCAATCAGCCCCAGCATTTT. Its translation is CASSMIGNQPQHF. Drawing the rest from reference TRBV19 and TRBJ1-5, the complete variable domain is DGGITQSPKYLFRKEGQNVTLSCEQNLNHDAMYWYRQDPGQGLRLIYYSQIVNDFQKGDIAEGYSVSREKKESFPLTVTSAQKNPTAFYLCASSMIGNQPQHFGDGTRLSIL.

This chain links TRBV5-8 with TRBJ1-4; weak D call: TRBD1 (6 bases). Germline lookup yields CDR1 SGHTS and CDR2 YDEGEE. The CDR3 length is 14 residues. Trimming left V 4 bases short and J 6 bases short, with 13 bases between. The CDR3 reads CASSPGVSYEKLFF. In DNA form, the CDR3 reads TGTGCCAGCAGCCCAGGGGTCTCCTATGAAAAACTGTTTTTT.

This CDR3 is CASSYAGEYNEQFF. CDR3 coding DNA: TGTGCCAGCAGTTACGCGGGGGAATACAATGAGCAGTTCTTC. This rearrangement joins TRBV6-5 to TRBJ2-1; 7 nucleotides agree with TRBD2. The CDR3 is made up of 14 amino acids. Trimming took 2 bases from V and 4 from J; bases not matched to a gene: 2. Germline CDR1 and CDR2: MNHEY and SVGAGI.

The chain uses TRBV6-6 and TRBJ1-4; TRBD1 matches at 9 bases. Germline V lookup: CDR1 MNHNY, CDR2 SVGAGI (reference sequence). The CDR3 contains 14 residues. V trimming: 6 bases; J trimming: 11 bases; junction bases outside the gene matches: 10. CDR3 DNA sequence: TGTGCCAGCAGACTCGGACAGGGGATTGAGAAACTGTTTTTT. Protein: CASRLGQGIEKLFF.

V and J are TRBV28 and TRBJ2-1; 10 nucleotides match TRBD1. J gave up 8 bases and V 6 bases, and 7 bases lay outside the gene matches. In germline, CDR1 is MDHEN, CDR2 SYDVKM. The CDR3 has 14 amino acids. The CDR3 region has the DNA TGTGCCAGCAGCCCGAGGACAGGGGGGGATGAGCAGTTCTTC. Residues: CASSPRTGGDEQFF. Looking up the rest from reference TRBV28 and TRBJ2-1 gives the full variable domain: DVKVTQSSRYLVKRTGEKVFLECVQDMDHENMFWYRQDPGLGLRLIYFSYDVKMKEKGDIPEGYSVSREKKERFSLILESASTNQTSMYLCASSPRTGGDEQFFGPGTRLTVL.